The rows below give T cell receptor beta chains drawn from one sample of a study of blood T cells in healthy people across ages. MiXCR, applied by TCRdb to the 5' RACE reads, yields one record per CDR3 protein. The table includes 450,000 to 700,000 distinct CDR3 sequences, 25% to 30% detected once. The sample taken for sequencing was blood. These receptors were collected from a woman in her seventies in good health. CDR3s include the opening cysteine and the closing phenylalanine or tryptophan. A D gene is named only where the DNA matches it firmly. A row's size may be missing; if present it is once, few, many or a size class.

clone_size,d_call,j_call,v_call,cdr3_nt,cdr3_aa
few,NA,TRBJ2-3,TRBV6-2/TRBV6-3,TGTGCCAGCAGTTACTCGCTCGAAGATACGCAGTATTTT,CASSYSLEDTQYF
few,NA,TRBJ2-7,TRBV10-3,TGTGCCAGCGGGACATCCTCCTACGAGCAGTACTTC,CASGTSSYEQYF
NA,NA,TRBJ2-5,TRBV27,TGTGCCAGCAGTTTATCGTACACAACACAAGAGACCCAGTACTTC,CASSLSYTTQETQYF
NA,NA,TRBJ2-3,TRBV11-2,TGTGCCAGCAGCTCAGGGGTTCAAGATACGCAGTATTTT,CASSSGVQDTQYF
few,TRBD1,TRBJ1-5,TRBV20-1,TGCAGTGCTAGAAATACAGGGGGCGGTCAGCCCCAGCATTTT,CSARNTGGGQPQHF
NA,NA,TRBJ2-3,TRBV12-3/TRBV12-4,TGTGCCAGCAGCTCCTCCCGGGGGAGAATAGATACGCAGTATTTT,CASSSSRGRIDTQYF
NA,NA,TRBJ1-1,TRBV7-3,TGTGCCAGCAGCTTAGGAAATTCGGGGGAGGCTTTCTTT,CASSLGNSGEAFF
few,NA,TRBJ1-2,TRBV20-1,TGCAGTGCTAGAGATCACAGGGCTACTGGCTACACCTTC,CSARDHRATGYTF
NA,TRBD1,TRBJ1-2,TRBV14,TGTGCCAGCAGTCCTACCACCGGGACAGGTTCCCAGACCTTC,CASSPTTGTGSQTF
NA,NA,TRBJ2-5,TRBV2,TGTGCCAGCACGCACGACTTTCGGGAGACCCAGTACTTC,CASTHDFRETQYF
many,TRBD1,TRBJ1-6,TRBV18,TGTGCCAGCTCACCACCCGGACAGGGGAATTCACCCCTCCACTTT,CASSPPGQGNSPLHF
few,TRBD1,TRBJ2-1,TRBV7-3,TGTGCCAGCAGCTTAGGGACAGCGAGCTCCTACAATGAGCAGTTCTTC,CASSLGTASSYNEQFF
few,NA,TRBJ1-1,TRBV20-1,TGCAGTGCTAGAGAGGCGGGGTGGCTCGAAGCTTTCTTT,CSAREAGWLEAFF
many,NA,TRBJ1-1,TRBV29-1,TGCAGCGTTGGACGCGTGAACACTGAAGCTTTCTTT,CSVGRVNTEAFF
few,TRBD2,TRBJ2-4,TRBV6-6,TGTGCCAGCACCTCGGGGCCCAGCGGGGGGGCCAAAAACATTCAGTACTTC,CASTSGPSGGAKNIQYF
NA,NA,TRBJ2-2,TRBV2,TGTGCCAGCCAGACAGCCACGAACACCGGGGAGCTGTTTTTT,CASQTATNTGELFF
few,NA,TRBJ2-5,TRBV7-2,TGTGCCAGCAGCTTGAGGCAGGGCCGGCAGACCCAGTACTTC,CASSLRQGRQTQYF
NA,NA,TRBJ2-7,TRBV21-1,TGTGCCAGCAGCAAAAAATCCGCCCTTAGAGACTACGAGCAGTACTTC,CASSKKSALRDYEQYF
NA,TRBD2,TRBJ2-2,TRBV9,TGTGCCAGCAGCGTAGGAAGCGGGGGGACGAGAACCGGGGAGCTGTTTTTT,CASSVGSGGTRTGELFF
NA,NA,TRBJ2-4,TRBV20-1,TGCAGTACTCAAGATTCCCTAGCCAAAAACATTCAGTACTTC,CSTQDSLAKNIQYF
NA,NA,TRBJ2-3,TRBV7-9,TGTGCCAGCAGCTTATCGGCACAATCGGATACGCAGTATTTT,CASSLSAQSDTQYF
NA,NA,TRBJ2-3,TRBV20-1,TGCAGTGCTAGGTTATCCAGGGAAGATACGCAGTATTTT,CSARLSREDTQYF
NA,TRBD1,TRBJ2-2,TRBV6-6,TGTGCCAGCAGTTATGGGACAGGGGGATCCGGGGAGCTGTTTTTT,CASSYGTGGSGELFF
NA,TRBD1,TRBJ2-7,TRBV6-1,TGTGCCAGCAGTGAAGGGTGGACCGGGACAGGGGGCTACGAGCAGTACTTC,CASSEGWTGTGGYEQYF